This T cell receptor beta chain appears in the sequencing data of a study of lymphopenia after photon versus proton radiotherapy. Using immunoSEQ multiplex PCR, the repertoire was profiled, and TCRdb retains in-frame clones only, with some absent. The data contain about 160,000 clones, approximately 91% of them singletons. Germline assignment: CDR1 MNHEY and CDR2 SMNVEV (reference sequence). This CDR3 contains 15 residues. The V gene lost 6 bases and the J gene lost 6 bases, with 18 bases spanning the gap. The genes are TRBV27 and TRBJ2-1, with D possibly being TRBD2 (6 bases). The clonotype originates from a man aged 45-65 years with gastric cancer. Source: peripheral blood, taken from a patient treated with photon-based radiotherapy. CDR3 DNA sequence: TGTGCCAGCAGCTCCTGGGGGGAGTTCGGCAATGAGCAGTTCTTC. Its protein product is CASSSWGEFGNEQFF.